The rows below give T cell receptor beta chains drawn from one sample of a study of T-cell reconstitution after alpha-beta-depleted transplantation in children. TCRdb re-analysed the PCR reads in MiXCR, keeping a single row per CDR3 protein. The data show over 100,000 distinct CDR3 sequences, about a tenth seen once. Here the sequenced sample was PBMCs, taken before TCRalphabeta/CD19-depleted stem cell transplant. The receptors stem from a boy aged 2 to 9 with acute lymphoblastic leukemia, due to receive a stem cell transplant. CDR3s include the opening cysteine and the closing phenylalanine or tryptophan. A D gene is named only where the DNA matches it firmly. Size is omitted from some rows. Given values are once, few, many or a class for expanded clones.

v_call,j_call,d_call,clone_size,cdr3_nt,cdr3_aa
TRBV11-3,TRBJ2-3,-,few,TGTGCCAGCAGCTTATTGGTTGGAGATACGCAGTATTTT,CASSLLVGDTQYF
TRBV24-1,TRBJ2-3,TRBD2,-,TGTGCCACCAGTGAGCGGGAGGGCCGGACAGATACGCAGTATTTT,CATSEREGRTDTQYF
TRBV5-1,TRBJ1-2,TRBD1,-,TGCGCCAGCAGCCGGGACAGGGGGACTGGCTACACCTTC,CASSRDRGTGYTF
TRBV7-9,TRBJ2-5,-,few,TGTGCCAGCAGCCCGGAAAGAACCCAGTACTTC,CASSPERTQYF
TRBV2,TRBJ2-7,-,few,TGTGCCAGCAGCTCCTCCGAGGCCGCCTACGAGCAGTACTTC,CASSSSEAAYEQYF
TRBV12-3/TRBV12-4,TRBJ2-3,-,-,TGTGCCAGCAAGCTGCGGAGCACAGATACGCAGTATTTT,CASKLRSTDTQYF
TRBV5-6,TRBJ2-3,-,many,TGTGCCAGCAGCTTGGACAGGGCAGATACGCAGTATTTT,CASSLDRADTQYF
TRBV5-1,TRBJ1-1,-,few,TGCGCCAGCAGCTTGGTGGGCCAGAGTTCTGAAGCTTTCTTT,CASSLVGQSSEAFF
TRBV3-1,TRBJ2-3,-,few,TGTGCCAGCAGCCGACAGGAGGATACGCAGTATTTT,CASSRQEDTQYF
TRBV19,TRBJ1-1,-,-,TGTGCCAGTAGTATGAGGGCGGTGAACACTGAAGCTTTCTTT,CASSMRAVNTEAFF
TRBV3-1,TRBJ2-7,TRBD2,many,TGTGCCAGCAGCCTCGGAGGGAGGGCCTACGAGCAGTACTTC,CASSLGGRAYEQYF
TRBV5-1,TRBJ2-1,-,-,TGCGCCAGCACCAACCCTGGGGGTGGGAACAATGAGCAGTTCTTC,CASTNPGGGNNEQFF
TRBV7-9,TRBJ1-1,-,-,TGTGCCAGCAGGCCACCCGACAGAAACACTGAAGCTTTCTTT,CASRPPDRNTEAFF
TRBV28,TRBJ2-3,TRBD2,-,TGTGCCAGCAGTTTTGATGGGCGGGGGAGCACAGATACGCAGTATTTT,CASSFDGRGSTDTQYF
TRBV7-9,TRBJ2-1,-,many,TGTGCCAGCAGCTTAGGGAATGAGCAGTTCTTC,CASSLGNEQFF
TRBV28,TRBJ2-7,-,few,TGTGCCAGCAGTTTACTTCTAGCGGAGCAGTACTTC,CASSLLLAEQYF
TRBV12-3/TRBV12-4,TRBJ2-2,-,many,TGTGCCAGCAGTTTCGTAAAAGTACGGGATACCGGGGAGCTGTTTTTT,CASSFVKVRDTGELFF
TRBV5-6,TRBJ2-7,-,few,TGTGCCAGCAGCCGAGAGGCAGACACCTACGAGCAGTACTTC,CASSREADTYEQYF
TRBV12-3/TRBV12-4,TRBJ2-3,-,many,TGTGCCAGCAGTTGGAGTTCTAGCACAGATACGCAGTATTTT,CASSWSSSTDTQYF
TRBV6-2/TRBV6-3,TRBJ1-3,-,-,TGTGCCAGCAGTTCGGGACTTCGCTCTGGAAACACCATATATTTT,CASSSGLRSGNTIYF
TRBV5-1,TRBJ1-4,TRBD1,many,TGCGCCAGCAGTCGGACAGGGGCTATTAATGAAAAACTGTTTTTT,CASSRTGAINEKLFF
TRBV4-2,TRBJ2-5,TRBD1,few,TGTGCCAGCAGCCAAGATGTCGGGCAGGGGGCCACCCAAGAGACCCAGTACTTC,CASSQDVGQGATQETQYF
TRBV20-1,TRBJ2-3,TRBD2,few,TGCAGTGCATCAGGGACTATATTGAGCACAGATACGCAGTATTTT,CSASGTILSTDTQYF
TRBV5-6,TRBJ2-3,TRBD2,few,TGTGCCAGCAGCCGGACTAGCGGCCCCACAGATACGCAGTATTTT,CASSRTSGPTDTQYF